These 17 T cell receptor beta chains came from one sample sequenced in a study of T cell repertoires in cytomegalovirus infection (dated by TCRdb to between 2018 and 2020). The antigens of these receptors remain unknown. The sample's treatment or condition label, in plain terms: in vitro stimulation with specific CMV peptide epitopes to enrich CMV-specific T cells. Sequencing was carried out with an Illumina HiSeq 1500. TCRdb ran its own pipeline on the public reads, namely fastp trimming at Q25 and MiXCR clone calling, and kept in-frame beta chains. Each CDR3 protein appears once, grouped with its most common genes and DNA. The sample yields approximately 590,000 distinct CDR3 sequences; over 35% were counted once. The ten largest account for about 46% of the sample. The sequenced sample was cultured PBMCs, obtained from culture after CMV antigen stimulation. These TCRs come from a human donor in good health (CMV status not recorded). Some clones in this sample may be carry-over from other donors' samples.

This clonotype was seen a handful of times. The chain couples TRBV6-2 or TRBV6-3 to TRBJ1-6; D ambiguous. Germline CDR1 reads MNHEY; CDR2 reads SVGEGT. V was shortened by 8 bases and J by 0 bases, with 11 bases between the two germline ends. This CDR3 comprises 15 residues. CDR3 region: CASGETSSYNSPLHF. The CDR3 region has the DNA TGTGCCAGCGGAGAAACCAGCTCCTATAATTCACCCCTCCACTTT.

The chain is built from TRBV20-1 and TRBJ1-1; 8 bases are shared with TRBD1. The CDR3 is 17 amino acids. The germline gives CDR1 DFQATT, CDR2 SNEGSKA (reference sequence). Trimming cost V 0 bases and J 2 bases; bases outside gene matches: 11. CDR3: CSARDPGTGDTNTEAFF. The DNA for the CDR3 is TGCAGTGCTAGAGATCCCGGGACAGGCGATACAAACACTGAAGCTTTCTTT.

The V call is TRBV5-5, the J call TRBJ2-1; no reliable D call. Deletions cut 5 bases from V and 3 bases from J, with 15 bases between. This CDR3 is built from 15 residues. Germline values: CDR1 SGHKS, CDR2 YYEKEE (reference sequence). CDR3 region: CASSSDGALYNEQFF. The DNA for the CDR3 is TGTGCCAGCAGTTCGGACGGAGCCCTCTACAATGAGCAGTTCTTC.

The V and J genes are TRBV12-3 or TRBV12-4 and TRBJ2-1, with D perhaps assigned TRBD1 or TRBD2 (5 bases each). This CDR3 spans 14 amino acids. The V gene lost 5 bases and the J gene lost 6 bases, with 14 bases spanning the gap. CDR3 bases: TGTGCCAGCAGTCAGCCCGGGACCCCCAATGAGCAGTTCTTC. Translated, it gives CASSQPGTPNEQFF.

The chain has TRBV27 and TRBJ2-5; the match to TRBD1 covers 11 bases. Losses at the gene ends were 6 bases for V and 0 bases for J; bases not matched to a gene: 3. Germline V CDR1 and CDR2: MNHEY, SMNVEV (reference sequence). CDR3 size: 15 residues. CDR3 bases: TGTGCCAGCAGCCGGGACAGGGGGAACCAAGAGACCCAGTACTTC. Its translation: CASSRDRGNQETQYF.

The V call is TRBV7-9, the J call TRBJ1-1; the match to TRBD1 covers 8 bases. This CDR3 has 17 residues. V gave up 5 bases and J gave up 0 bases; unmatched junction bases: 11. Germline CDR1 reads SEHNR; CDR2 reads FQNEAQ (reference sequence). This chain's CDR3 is CASSLGQGYLMNTEAFF. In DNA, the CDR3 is TGTGCCAGCAGCCTAGGACAGGGATATCTTATGAACACTGAAGCTTTCTTT.

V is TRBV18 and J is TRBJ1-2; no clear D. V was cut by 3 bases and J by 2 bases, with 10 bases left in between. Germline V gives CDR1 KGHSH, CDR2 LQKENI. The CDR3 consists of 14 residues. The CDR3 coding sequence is TGTGCCAGCTCACCTCGGCGGGTAAACTATGGCTACACCTTC. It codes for CASSPRRVNYGYTF.

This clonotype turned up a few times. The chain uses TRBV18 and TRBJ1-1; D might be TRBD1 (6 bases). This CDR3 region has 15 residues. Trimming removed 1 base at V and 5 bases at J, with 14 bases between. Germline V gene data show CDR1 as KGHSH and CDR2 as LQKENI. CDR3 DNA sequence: TGTGCCAGCTCACCACGTAGTCAGGGGTTGACTGAAGCTTTCTTT. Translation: CASSPRSQGLTEAFF. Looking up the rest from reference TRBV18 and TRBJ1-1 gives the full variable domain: NAGVMQNPRHLVRRRGQEARLRCSPMKGHSHVYWYRQLPEEGLKFMVYLQKENIIDESGMPKERFSAEFPKEGPSILRIQQVVRGDSAAYFCASSPRSQGLTEAFFGQGTRLTVV.

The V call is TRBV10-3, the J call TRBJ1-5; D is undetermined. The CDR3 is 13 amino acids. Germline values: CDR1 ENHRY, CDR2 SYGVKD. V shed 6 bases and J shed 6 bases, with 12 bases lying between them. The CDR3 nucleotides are TGTGCCATCAGGCGGGATTCCGGTCAGCCCCAGCATTTT. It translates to CAIRRDSGQPQHF.

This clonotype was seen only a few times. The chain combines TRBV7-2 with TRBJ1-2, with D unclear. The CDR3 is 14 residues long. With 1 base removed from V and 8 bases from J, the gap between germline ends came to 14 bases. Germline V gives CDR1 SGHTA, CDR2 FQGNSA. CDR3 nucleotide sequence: TGTGCCAGCAGCTTAGGGAGAGACCTGCGGGGCTACACCTTC. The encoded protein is CASSLGRDLRGYTF.

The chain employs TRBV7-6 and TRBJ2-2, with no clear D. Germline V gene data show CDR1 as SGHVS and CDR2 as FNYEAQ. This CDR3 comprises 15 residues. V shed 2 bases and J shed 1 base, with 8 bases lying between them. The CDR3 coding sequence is TGTGCCAGCAGCTTATACTCTCGGAACACCGGGGAGCTGTTTTTT. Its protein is CASSLYSRNTGELFF.

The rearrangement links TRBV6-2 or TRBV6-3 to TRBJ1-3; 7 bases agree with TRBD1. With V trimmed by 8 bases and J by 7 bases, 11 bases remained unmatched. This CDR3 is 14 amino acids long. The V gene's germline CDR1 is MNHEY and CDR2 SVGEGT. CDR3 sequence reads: CASGGTALRNTIYF. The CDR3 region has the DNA TGTGCCAGCGGAGGGACAGCCCTGAGGAACACCATATATTTT.

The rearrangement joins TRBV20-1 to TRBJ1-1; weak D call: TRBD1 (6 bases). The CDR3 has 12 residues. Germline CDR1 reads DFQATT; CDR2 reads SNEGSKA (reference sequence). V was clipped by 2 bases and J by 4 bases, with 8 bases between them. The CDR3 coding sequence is TGCAGTGCTAGAAAGGGGGGCACTGAAGCTTTCTTT. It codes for CSARKGGTEAFF.

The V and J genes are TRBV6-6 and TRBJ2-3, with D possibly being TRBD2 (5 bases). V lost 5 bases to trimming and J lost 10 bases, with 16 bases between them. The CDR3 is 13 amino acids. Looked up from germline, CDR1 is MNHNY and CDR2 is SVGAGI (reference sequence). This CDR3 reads CASSEAAEQPQYF. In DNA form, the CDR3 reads TGTGCCAGCAGTGAGGCAGCGGAGCAGCCGCAGTATTTT.

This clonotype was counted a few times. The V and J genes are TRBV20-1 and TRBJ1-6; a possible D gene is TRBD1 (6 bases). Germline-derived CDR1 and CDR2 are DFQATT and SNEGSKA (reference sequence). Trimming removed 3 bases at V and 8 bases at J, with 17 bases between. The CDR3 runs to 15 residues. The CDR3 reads CSARTGGPEHSPLHF. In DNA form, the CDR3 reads TGCAGTGCTAGGACCGGGGGGCCTGAACATTCACCCCTCCACTTT.

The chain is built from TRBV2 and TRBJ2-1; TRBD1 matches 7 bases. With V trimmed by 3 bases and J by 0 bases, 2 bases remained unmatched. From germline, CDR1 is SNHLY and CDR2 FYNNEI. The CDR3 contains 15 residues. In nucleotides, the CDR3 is TGTGCCAGCAGTGAGGGACAGAGCTCCTACAATGAGCAGTTCTTC. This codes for CASSEGQSSYNEQFF.

CDR3 coding DNA: TGTGCCAGCAGTTCCAGCGGGAGAGATACGCAGTATTTT. Its protein is CASSSSGRDTQYF. The chain is built from TRBV12-3 or TRBV12-4 and TRBJ2-3; the match to TRBD2 covers 8 bases. The CDR3 extends over 13 amino acids. V lost 4 bases to trimming and J lost 5 bases; unmatched junction nucleotides: 2.